This entry lists 18 T cell receptor beta chains sequenced from one sample in a study of blood T cell repertoires in COVID-19. Sequenced by immunoSEQ multiplex PCR; TCRdb stores in-frame clones only, minus some. The sample lists fewer than 250,000 clones; more than 85% were seen once. Source material: peripheral blood. The receptors originated from a man in his 60s with acute or convalescent COVID-19.

The rearrangement links TRBV2 to TRBJ1-5; TRBD1 matches at 11 bases. Germline CDR1 SNHLY, CDR2 FYNNEI. The CDR3 length is 18 residues. With V trimmed by 6 bases and J by 0 bases, 10 bases remained unmatched. CDR3 region: CASRGTGGHPYSNQPQHF. Here the CDR3 DNA reads TGTGCCAGCAGAGGGACAGGGGGTCATCCGTATAGCAATCAGCCCCAGCATTTT.

The chain couples TRBV10-1 to TRBJ2-5, with 14 bases fitting TRBD2. V dropped 2 bases and J dropped 2; count of bases not matched to a gene: 1. The germline gives CDR1 WNHNN, CDR2 SYGVQD (reference sequence). CDR3 length: 16 amino acids. The CDR3, as DNA: TGCGCCAGCAGTGAGGGACTAGCGGGGGGTCAAGAGACCCAGTACTTC. It is translated as CASSEGLAGGQETQYF.

V and J are TRBV2 and TRBJ1-2, with 7 bases identical to TRBD1. Germline CDR1 reads SNHLY; CDR2 reads FYNNEI. This CDR3 comprises 15 residues. J was trimmed by 6 bases and V by 6 bases; bases with no gene match: 13. The CDR3 DNA is TGTGCCAGCAGGGCGGGACAGCTCCTCCCTCATGGCTACACCTTC. It codes for CASRAGQLLPHGYTF. The full variable domain, its missing parts supplied by reference TRBV2 and TRBJ1-2, is EPEVTQTPSHQVTQMGQEVILRCVPISNHLYFYWYRQILGQKVEFLVSFYNNEISEKSEIFDDQFSVERPDGSNFTLKIRSTKLEDSAMYFCASRAGQLLPHGYTFGSGTRLTVV.

This sequence joins TRBV11-2 and TRBJ1-2; 8 nucleotides agree with TRBD1. Germline assignment: CDR1 SGHAT and CDR2 FQNNGV. The CDR3 spans 16 residues. J gave up 4 bases and V 0 bases, and 7 bases lay outside the gene matches. The CDR3 DNA reads as TGTGCCAGCAGCTTAGATTGGGGCACAGGGGGCTATGGCTACACCTTC. Amino acids: CASSLDWGTGGYGYTF.

V is TRBV6-2 or TRBV6-3 and J is TRBJ2-7; the match to TRBD1 covers 7 bases. V was pared by 5 bases and J by 5 bases, with 12 bases of the junction left unmatched. CDR3 length: 15 amino acids. CDR1 is MNHEY and CDR2 is SVGEGT in the germline V gene. The CDR3 here is CASSRTGAQFDEQYF. The CDR3 DNA reads TGTGCCAGCAGTCGAACAGGGGCCCAGTTCGACGAGCAGTACTTC.

The genes are TRBV7-2 and TRBJ2-5; no reliable D call. Germline CDR1 reads SGHTA; CDR2 reads FQGNSA. This CDR3 region has 11 residues. V dropped 5 bases and J dropped 4 bases, with 5 bases sitting between them. The DNA for the CDR3 is TGTGCCAGCAGCCCAGGAGAGACCCAGTACTTC. Translation gives CASSPGETQYF.

The chain combines TRBV9 with TRBJ2-2; tentatively, D is TRBD1 (5 bases). CDR3 length: 15 residues. The V end was cut by 3 bases, the J end by 5 bases, with 14 bases between. Germline CDR1 is SGDLS and CDR2 is YYNGEE. The CDR3 region is CASSAQPDTTGELFF. In nucleotides, the CDR3 is TGTGCCAGCAGCGCCCAACCGGACACTACCGGGGAGCTGTTTTTT.

This sequence joins TRBV5-4 and TRBJ2-7; 14 nucleotides match TRBD2. The germline V gene has CDR1 SGHNT and CDR2 YYREEE (reference sequence). CDR3 length: 15 residues. The V segment lost 4 bases and the J segment 9 bases; nucleotides outside the gene matches: 9. The CDR3 spells CASSQGTSGGSVQYF. The CDR3 DNA reads as TGTGCCAGCAGCCAAGGGACTAGCGGGGGCTCAGTGCAGTACTTC.

J is TRBJ1-5 and V is TRBV7-9; D is ambiguous. Per germline, CDR1 SEHNR and CDR2 FQNEAQ (reference sequence). The germline V and J ends were trimmed by 5 bases and 4 bases, with 12 bases remaining between them. This CDR3 is 14 amino acids long. CDR3 DNA sequence: TGTGCCAGCAGCGTCGGTTCGTTTAATCAGCCCCAGCATTTT. It is translated as CASSVGSFNQPQHF. Full variable domain (outside the CDR3, taken from reference TRBV7-9 and TRBJ1-5): DTGVSQNPRHKITKRGQNVTFRCDPISEHNRLYWYRQTLGQGPEFLTYFQNEAQLEKSRLLSDRFSAERPKGSFSTLEIQRTEQGDSAMYLCASSVGSFNQPQHFGDGTRLSIL.

The genes are TRBV10-3 and TRBJ2-3; maybe TRBD1 (6 bases). From germline, CDR1 is ENHRY and CDR2 SYGVKD. V lost 0 bases and J 5 bases, leaving 15 bases between the germline ends. The CDR3 covers 16 residues. The CDR3 sequence is CAISESIVRGRDTQYF. As DNA, the CDR3 is TGTGCCATCAGTGAGTCGATCGTCAGGGGCAGAGATACGCAGTATTTT.

The V and J genes are TRBV11-2 and TRBJ2-3, with 11 bases identical to TRBD2. V shed 5 bases and J 0 bases; nucleotides not matched to a gene: 4. CDR3 length: 16 residues. Germline V CDR1 and CDR2: SGHAT, FQNNGV. The CDR3 loop is CASSSSGGASTDTQYF. CDR3 sequence (DNA): TGTGCCAGCAGCAGTAGCGGGGGGGCTAGCACAGATACGCAGTATTTT.

The CDR3 here is CASSKGQGPQYF. CDR3 coding DNA: TGTGCCAGCAGCAAGGGACAGGGGCCCCAGTACTTC. V and J are TRBV6-2 or TRBV6-3 and TRBJ2-5; the match to TRBD1 covers 10 bases. The CDR3 sequence is 12 residues long. The germline gives CDR1 MNHEY, CDR2 SVGEGT. V gave up 6 bases and J gave up 9 bases; unmatched junction bases: 4.

This chain connects TRBV3-1 (or the pseudogene TRBV3-2) to TRBJ1-5; TRBD1 might be the D (5 bases). CDR3 length equals 12 residues. The V gene lost 3 bases and the J gene lost 7 bases, with 7 bases spanning the gap. Germline V gives CDR1 LGHDT, CDR2 YNNKEL (reference sequence). CDR3 bases: TGTGCCAGCAGCCAGGGGGGGCAGCCCCAGCATTTT. It codes for CASSQGGQPQHF.

V and J are TRBV6-5 and TRBJ1-2, with 7 bases that match TRBD1. Germline V CDR1 and CDR2: MNHEY, SVGAGI. CDR3 length: 16 amino acids. Trimming removed 0 bases from V and 1 base from J; junction bases left unmatched: 5. The CDR3 DNA is TGTGCCAGCAGTTACTCGACAGGGACCTATAACTATGGCTACACCTTC. This sequence encodes CASSYSTGTYNYGYTF.

The CDR3 spells CASFKTSGRTSNEQFF. The CDR3 DNA sequence: TGTGCCAGCTTCAAGACTAGCGGGCGGACCTCCAATGAGCAGTTCTTC. The chain uses TRBV18 and TRBJ2-1; the match to TRBD2 covers 10 bases. V dropped 7 bases and J dropped 6; count of bases not matched to a gene: 12. Germline CDR1 is KGHSH and CDR2 is LQKENI. This CDR3 comprises 16 residues. Supplemented by reference TRBV18 and TRBJ2-1, the full variable domain reads NAGVMQNPRHLVRRRGQEARLRCSPMKGHSHVYWYRQLPEEGLKFMVYLQKENIIDESGMPKERFSAEFPKEGPSILRIQQVVRGDSAAYFCASFKTSGRTSNEQFFGPGTRLTVL.

V and J are TRBV6-2 or TRBV6-3 and TRBJ1-4, with 11 bases aligning to TRBD1. J gave up 6 bases and V 2 bases, and 5 bases lay outside the gene matches. CDR3 length equals 16 residues. Germline V gene data show CDR1 as MNHEY and CDR2 as SVGEGT. The CDR3 region is CASSYRTGGLDEKLFF. CDR3 bases: TGTGCCAGCAGTTACAGGACAGGGGGCTTGGATGAAAAACTGTTTTTT.

The chain recombines TRBV18 with TRBJ2-3; 8 nucleotides agree with TRBD2. The CDR3 totals 19 residues. Trimming removed 0 bases from V and 2 bases from J; junction bases left unmatched: 13. CDR1 and CDR2 from the germline V gene are KGHSH and LQKENI. Written as DNA, the CDR3 is TGTGCCAGCTCACCACCGGGGCGTGCAAGCGGGGGTATCACAGATACGCAGTATTTT. This gives the protein CASSPPGRASGGITDTQYF.

The rearrangement uses TRBV9 and TRBJ2-6; maybe TRBD2 (6 bases). This CDR3 has 18 amino acids. Germline V gives CDR1 SGDLS, CDR2 YYNGEE. Trimming shortened V by 4 bases and J by 2 bases, and 19 bases separated the two germline ends. The CDR3 reads CASSPQDAPGAGANVLTF. CDR3 DNA: TGTGCCAGCAGCCCGCAGGATGCCCCGGGGGCTGGGGCCAACGTCCTGACTTTC.